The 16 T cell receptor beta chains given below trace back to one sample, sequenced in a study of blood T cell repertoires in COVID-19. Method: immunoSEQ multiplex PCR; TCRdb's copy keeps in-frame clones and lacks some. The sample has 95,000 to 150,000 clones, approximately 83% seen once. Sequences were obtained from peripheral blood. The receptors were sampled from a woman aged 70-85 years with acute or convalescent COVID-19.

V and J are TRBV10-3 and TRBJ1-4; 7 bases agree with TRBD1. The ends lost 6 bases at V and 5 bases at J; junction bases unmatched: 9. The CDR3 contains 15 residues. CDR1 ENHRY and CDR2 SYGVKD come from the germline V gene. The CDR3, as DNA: TGTGCCATCAGACCGTCAGGGGGTAAAAATGAAAAACTGTTTTTT. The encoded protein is CAIRPSGGKNEKLFF.

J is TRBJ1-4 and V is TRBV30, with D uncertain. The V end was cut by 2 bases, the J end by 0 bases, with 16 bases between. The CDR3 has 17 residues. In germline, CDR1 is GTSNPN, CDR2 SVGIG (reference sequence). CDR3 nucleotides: TGTGCCTGGAGTTTGAGGGCCCTGCTGTCAACTAATGAAAAACTGTTTTTT. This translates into CAWSLRALLSTNEKLFF.

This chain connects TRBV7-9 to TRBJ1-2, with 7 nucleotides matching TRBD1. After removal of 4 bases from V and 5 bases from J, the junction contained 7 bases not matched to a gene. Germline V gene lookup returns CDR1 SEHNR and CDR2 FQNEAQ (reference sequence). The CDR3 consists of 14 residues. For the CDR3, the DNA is TGTGCCAGCAGCTATCGGGACAGACCTTATGGCTACACCTTC. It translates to CASSYRDRPYGYTF.

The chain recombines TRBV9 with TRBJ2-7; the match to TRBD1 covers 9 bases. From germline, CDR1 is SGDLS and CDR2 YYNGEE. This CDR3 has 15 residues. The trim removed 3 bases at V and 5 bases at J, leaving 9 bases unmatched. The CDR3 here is CASSATGTGSHEQYF. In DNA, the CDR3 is TGTGCCAGCAGCGCAACCGGGACAGGGAGCCACGAGCAGTACTTC.

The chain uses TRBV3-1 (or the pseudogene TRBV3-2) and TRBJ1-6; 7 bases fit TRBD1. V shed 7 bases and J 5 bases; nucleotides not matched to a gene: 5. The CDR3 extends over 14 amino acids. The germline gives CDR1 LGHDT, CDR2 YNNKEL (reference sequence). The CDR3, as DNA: TGTGCCAGCACTCCGGGACAGAATAATTCACCCCTCCACTTT. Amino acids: CASTPGQNNSPLHF.

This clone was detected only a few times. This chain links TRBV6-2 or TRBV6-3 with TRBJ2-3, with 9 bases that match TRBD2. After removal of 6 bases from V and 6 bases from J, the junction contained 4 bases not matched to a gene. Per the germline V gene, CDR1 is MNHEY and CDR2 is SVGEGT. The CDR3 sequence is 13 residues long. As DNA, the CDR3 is TGTGCCAGCAGACCTAGCGGGGTGGATACGCAGTATTTT. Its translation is CASRPSGVDTQYF.

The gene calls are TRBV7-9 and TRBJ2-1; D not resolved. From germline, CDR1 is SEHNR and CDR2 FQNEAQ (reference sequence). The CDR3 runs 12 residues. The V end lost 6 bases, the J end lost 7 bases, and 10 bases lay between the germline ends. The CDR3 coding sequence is TGTGCCAGCAGTCGACTCGAGAATGAGCAGTTCTTC. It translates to CASSRLENEQFF.

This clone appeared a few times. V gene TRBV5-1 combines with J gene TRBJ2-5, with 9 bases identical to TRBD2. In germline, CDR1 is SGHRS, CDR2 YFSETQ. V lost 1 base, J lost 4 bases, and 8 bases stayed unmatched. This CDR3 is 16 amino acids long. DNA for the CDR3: TGCGCCAGCAGCTTGCAGGGTAGCGGGGGAGTAGAGACCCAGTACTTC. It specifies CASSLQGSGGVETQYF.

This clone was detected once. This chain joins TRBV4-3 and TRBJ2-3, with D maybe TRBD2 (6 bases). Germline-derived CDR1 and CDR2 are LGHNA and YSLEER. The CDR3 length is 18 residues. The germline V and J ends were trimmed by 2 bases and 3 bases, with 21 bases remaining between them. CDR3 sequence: CASSQSPQRASRTDTQYF. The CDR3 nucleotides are TGCGCCAGCAGCCAATCCCCCCAGCGGGCTAGTCGTACAGATACGCAGTATTTT.

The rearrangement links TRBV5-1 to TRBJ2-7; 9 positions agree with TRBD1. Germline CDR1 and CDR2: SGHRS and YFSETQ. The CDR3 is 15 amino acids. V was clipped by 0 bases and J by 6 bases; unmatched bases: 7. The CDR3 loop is CASSLGGQGIGEQYF. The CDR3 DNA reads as TGCGCCAGCAGCTTGGGGGGACAGGGTATAGGCGAGCAGTACTTC.

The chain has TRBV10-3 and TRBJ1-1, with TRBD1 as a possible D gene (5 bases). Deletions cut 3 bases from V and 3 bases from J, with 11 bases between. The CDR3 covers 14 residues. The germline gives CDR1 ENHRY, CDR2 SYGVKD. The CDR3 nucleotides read TGTGCCATCAGTGAAGGGAGGGGCGACACTGAAGCTTTCTTT. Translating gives CAISEGRGDTEAFF.

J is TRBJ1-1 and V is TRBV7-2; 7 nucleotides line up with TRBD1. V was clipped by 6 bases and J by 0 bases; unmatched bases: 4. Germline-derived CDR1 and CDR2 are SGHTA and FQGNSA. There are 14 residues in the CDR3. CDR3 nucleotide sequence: TGTGCCAGCAGATCGGACAGGTTGAACACTGAAGCTTTCTTT. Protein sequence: CASRSDRLNTEAFF.

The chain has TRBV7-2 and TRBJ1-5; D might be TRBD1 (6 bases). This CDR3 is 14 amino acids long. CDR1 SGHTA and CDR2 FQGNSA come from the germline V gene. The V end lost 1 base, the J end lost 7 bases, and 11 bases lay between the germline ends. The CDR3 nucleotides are TGTGCCAGCAGCTTAGGACAGGATGGCCAGCCCCAGCATTTT. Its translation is CASSLGQDGQPQHF.

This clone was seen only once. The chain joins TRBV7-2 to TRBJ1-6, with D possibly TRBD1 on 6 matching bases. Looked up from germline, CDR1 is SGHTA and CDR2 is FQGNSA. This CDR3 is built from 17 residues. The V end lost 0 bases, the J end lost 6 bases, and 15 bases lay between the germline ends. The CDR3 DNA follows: TGTGCCAGCAGCTTAGCGGGCGCAGGGGCCCCTAATTCACCCCTCCACTTT. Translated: CASSLAGAGAPNSPLHF.

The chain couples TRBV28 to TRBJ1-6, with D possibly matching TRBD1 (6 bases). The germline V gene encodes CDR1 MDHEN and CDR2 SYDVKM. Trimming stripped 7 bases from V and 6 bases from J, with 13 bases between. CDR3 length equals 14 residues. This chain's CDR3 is CASIPQGGNSPLHF. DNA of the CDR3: TGTGCCAGCATCCCCCAAGGGGGTAATTCACCCCTCCACTTT.

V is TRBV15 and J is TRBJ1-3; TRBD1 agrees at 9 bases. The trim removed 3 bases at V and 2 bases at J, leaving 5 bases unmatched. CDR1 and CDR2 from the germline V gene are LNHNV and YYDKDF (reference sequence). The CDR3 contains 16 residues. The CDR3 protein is CATSSYRGQTGNTIYF. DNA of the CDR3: TGTGCCACCAGCAGCTACAGGGGGCAAACTGGAAACACCATATATTTT.